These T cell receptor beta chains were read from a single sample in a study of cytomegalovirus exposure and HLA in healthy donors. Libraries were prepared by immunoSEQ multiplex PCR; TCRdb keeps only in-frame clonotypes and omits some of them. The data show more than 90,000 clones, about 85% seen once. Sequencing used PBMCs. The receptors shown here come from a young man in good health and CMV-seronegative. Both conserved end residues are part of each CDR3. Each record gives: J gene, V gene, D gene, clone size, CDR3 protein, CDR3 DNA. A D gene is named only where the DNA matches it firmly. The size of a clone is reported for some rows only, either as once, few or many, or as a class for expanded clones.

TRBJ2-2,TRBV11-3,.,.,CASSPAFGPLAGELFF,TGTGCCAGCAGCCCCGCTTTCGGTCCGTTGGCCGGGGAGCTGTTTTTT
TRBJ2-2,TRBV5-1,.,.,CASSLEGVGTGELFF,TGCGCCAGCAGCTTGGAAGGGGTGGGGACCGGGGAGCTGTTTTTT
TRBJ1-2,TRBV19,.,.,CASKGVLNYGYTF,TGTGCCAGTAAAGGGGTTTTGAACTATGGCTACACCTTC
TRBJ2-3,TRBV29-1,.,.,CSVLSGSGDTQYF,TGCAGCGTTTTGTCGGGGTCCGGCGATACGCAGTATTTT
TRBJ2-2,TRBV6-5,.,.,CASSYLATGELFF,TGTGCCAGCAGTTACCTGGCCACCGGGGAGCTGTTTTTT
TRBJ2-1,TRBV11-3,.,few,CASSLDRDYNEQFF,TGTGCCAGCAGCTTAGACCGGGACTACAATGAGCAGTTCTTC
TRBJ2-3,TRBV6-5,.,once,CASSNTAPSTDTQYF,TGTGCCAGCAGTAATACAGCTCCCAGCACAGATACGCAGTATTTT
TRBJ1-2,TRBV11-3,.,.,CASSRSRGNYGYTF,TGTGCCAGCAGCCGATCTCGGGGTAACTATGGCTACACCTTC
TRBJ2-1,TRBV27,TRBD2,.,CASKRGVYNEQFF,TGTGCCTCTAAGCGGGGAGTATACAATGAGCAGTTCTTC
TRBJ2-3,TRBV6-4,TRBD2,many,CASSEGKRGGADTQYF,TGTGCCAGCAGTGAGGGCAAGCGGGGGGGCGCAGATACGCAGTATTTT
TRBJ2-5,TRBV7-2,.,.,CASSRSGQETQYF,TGTGCCAGCAGCAGGAGTGGGCAAGAGACCCAGTACTTC
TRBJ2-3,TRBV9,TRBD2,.,CASSISSGTSGGADTQYF,TGTGCCAGCAGCATATCTTCCGGGACTAGCGGGGGGGCAGATACGCAGTATTTT